The rows below give T cell receptor beta chains drawn from one sample of a study of T cells in localized non-small cell lung cancer. Sequencing used immunoSEQ multiplex PCR; TCRdb keeps in-frame clones, though not all of them. The repertoire holds approximately 88,000 clones, with under 95% as singletons. The sequenced sample was PBMCs, obtained before any cancer treatment. The source of these receptors is a woman between 40 and 69 years old with stage II squamous cell lung carcinoma. The CDR3 runs from the conserved cysteine through the conserved F or W. A D gene is named only where the DNA matches it firmly. Rows may omit the clone size; those that give it use once, few, many or a size class.

d_call,j_call,clone_size,v_call,cdr3_nt,cdr3_aa
TRBD1,TRBJ1-2,once,TRBV6-1,TGTGCCAGCAGTGAAGGGGACAGGGGCCATGGCTACACCTTC,CASSEGDRGHGYTF
TRBD1,TRBJ2-2,NA,TRBV19,TGTGCCAGTAAGGCCGACAGGGGTTGGCCCGGGGAGCTGTTTTTT,CASKADRGWPGELFF
TRBD1,TRBJ1-6,few,TRBV19,TGTGCCAGTAAGACTCCGGGACAGAGGTCACCCCTCCACTTT,CASKTPGQRSPLHF
NA,TRBJ1-2,NA,TRBV28,TGTGCCAGCAGGATCCATGCCTTAGACCTGGATGGTGGCTACACCTTC,CASRIHALDLDGGYTF
NA,TRBJ2-3,NA,TRBV27,TGTGCCAGCAGTCAGGACACCCCCTCGAGGGCAGATACGCAGTATTTT,CASSQDTPSRADTQYF
TRBD1,TRBJ1-1,NA,TRBV7-6,TGTGCCAGCAGCTTTCGAGGACAGGGAGAAATCATGAACACTGAAGCTTTCTTT,CASSFRGQGEIMNTEAFF
NA,TRBJ2-7,once,TRBV11-3,TGTGCCAGCAGCTTAGACTCCGGGACCCAATTCGAGCAGTACTTC,CASSLDSGTQFEQYF
NA,TRBJ2-7,NA,TRBV6-5,TGTGCCAGCAGACGGCCGACAGTAAGCTCCTACGAGCAGTACTTC,CASRRPTVSSYEQYF
TRBD1,TRBJ1-5,NA,TRBV27,TGTGCCAGCAGTTCCTCAACAGGGGGCAGGTATCAGCCCCAGCATTTT,CASSSSTGGRYQPQHF
NA,TRBJ1-1,NA,TRBV25-1,TGTGCCAGCACCGCGGGCCTGAACACTGAAGCTTTCTTT,CASTAGLNTEAFF
NA,TRBJ1-1,NA,TRBV6-5,TGTGCCAGCAGACGGACGGATTTTTACACTGAAGCTTTCTTT,CASRRTDFYTEAFF
NA,TRBJ2-1,few,TRBV10-2,TGCGCCAGCAGCCTCGGGGTGGATGAGCAGTTCTTC,CASSLGVDEQFF
NA,TRBJ1-1,NA,TRBV5-8,TGTGCCAGCAGGAGGGGGGCTTTCTTT,CASRRGAFF
NA,TRBJ1-4,NA,TRBV7-9,TGTGCCAGCAGCTCTACCCGGGGGTTTGAAAAACTGTTTTTT,CASSSTRGFEKLFF
NA,TRBJ1-5,once,TRBV6-1,TGTGCCAGCAGTGGTGAATGGAATCAGCCCCAGCATTTT,CASSGEWNQPQHF
TRBD1,TRBJ2-5,NA,TRBV2,TGTGCCAGCAGTGCCGGGACAGGGATTTACCTGTACTTC,CASSAGTGIYLYF
TRBD1,TRBJ1-4,once,TRBV5-1,TGCGCCAGCAGCTTGGACAGGGGGCGCGGTAGTAATGAAAAACTGTTTTTT,CASSLDRGRGSNEKLFF